This T cell receptor (beta chain) was recorded in a study of early T cells in non-severe SARS-CoV-2 infection. The study, taken as a whole, reports: Matches to VDJdb favored anti-spike CD8 responses and missed private and CD4 specificities.

Individual cDNA molecules were tagged with unique molecular identifiers. TCRdb re-analysed the 5' RACE reads in MiXCR, keeping a single row per CDR3 protein. The sample lists roughly 86,000 distinct CDR3 sequences, about 15% seen once, with 0.5% to 0.75% in the top ten. To note about this clonotype: Its specificity is unknown.

Trimming pared 8 bases from V and 2 bases from J, leaving 19 bases between. The CDR3 sequence is 16 residues long. Germline V gives CDR1 MDHEN, CDR2 SYDVKM. The source of this sequence is an adult who was a healthcare worker with PCR-confirmed SARS-CoV-2 infection or an uninfected control (not recorded which). The V and J genes are TRBV28 and TRBJ1-5; D is uncertain. The source material was whole blood. The CDR3 region is CASVMGFSGGNQPQHF. The CDR3 DNA reads as TGTGCCAGCGTGATGGGTTTCTCCGGAGGCAATCAGCCCCAGCATTTT.